This T cell receptor beta chain comes out of a study of T-cell memory formation after mild COVID-19. The V gene's germline CDR1 is SEHNR and CDR2 FQNEAQ (reference sequence). The CDR3 covers 14 residues. Trimming shortened V by 1 base and J by 2 bases, and 9 bases separated the two germline ends. Concerning this clonotype itself: Its target is unknown.

TCRdb re-called the 5' RACE reads with MiXCR, one entry per CDR3 protein. This table holds hundreds of thousands of distinct CDR3 sequences, around 27% found once. Notes on the study in general: Contracting CD4+ clones sat mainly in CM and EM; CD8+ in EMRA. Memory cells collected pre-infection included some clones that later responded, suggesting cross-reactive memory joined.

The chain recombines TRBV7-9 with TRBJ2-7; a possible D gene is TRBD1 (6 bases). Sequenced input: PBMCs or a T cell subset sorted from them (not recorded which). The receptor comes from an adult woman who had mild COVID-19 (a few samples of this study predate the infection). Cell type and time point are not known. In DNA, the CDR3 is TGTGCCAGCAGCTTAGACAGGGCCACCTACGAGCAGTACTTC. This codes for CASSLDRATYEQYF.